This T cell receptor (beta chain) was recorded in a study of T cells after yellow fever vaccination. Only a few counts were recorded for this clonotype. In germline, CDR1 is MNHEY, CDR2 SMNVEV (reference sequence). The CDR3 is 16 amino acids. Deletions cut 10 bases from V and 5 bases from J, with 23 bases between. Each CDR3 protein gets one entry after TCRdb re-called the 5' RACE reads with MiXCR. The sample gives approximately 93,000 distinct CDR3 sequences, 4.5% to 6% of which show up once; roughly two fifths is in the top ten. The TCR originated in a man between 18 and 29 years old who received the YFV17D yellow fever vaccine. The chain combines TRBV27 with TRBJ2-2; possibly TRBD2 for D (6 bases). Sample: CD8+ T cells sorted from PBMCs, taken 10 days after the yellow fever booster vaccination. As DNA, the CDR3 is TGTGCCACATTGTATGTATGGGGAGGAGGAACCGGGGAGCTGTTTTTT. It translates to CATLYVWGGGTGELFF.